This TCR beta chain is drawn from a study of T cells after yellow fever vaccination. The V end was cut by 3 bases, the J end by 0 bases, with 8 bases between. The V gene's germline CDR1 is MNHEY and CDR2 SVGEGT. This CDR3 has 15 amino acids. General study results and limits: The bulk population could contribute abundant contaminating clonotypes to FACS-sorted repertoires. Among primary-vaccination clones, most reappeared after the booster, at around 97% for CD4 and about 90% for CD8. The appearance of a small share of clonotypes in both CD4 and CD8 compartments was observed.

Making TCR cDNA involved 5'RACE template switching, which added UMIs and a universal primer site. TCRdb re-analysed the 5' RACE reads in MiXCR, keeping a single row per CDR3 protein. The repertoire holds about 85,000 distinct CDR3 sequences, with about an eighth as singletons. The TCR originated in a young man who received the YFV17D yellow fever vaccine. The V and J genes are TRBV6-2 or TRBV6-3 and TRBJ2-2; D remains unclear. This material consisted of CD8+ T cells not binding an NS4B(214-222) dextramer, sorted from PBMCs, taken approximately 20 days after the first yellow fever vaccination. CDR3 amino acids: CASSYLYSNTGELFF. For the CDR3, the DNA is TGTGCCAGCAGTTATTTGTATTCGAACACCGGGGAGCTGTTTTTT.